The 30 T cell receptor beta chains reported below all come from one sample, sequenced in a study of T cell responses to AZD1222 COVID-19 vaccine. Assay: immunoSEQ multiplex PCR; the TCRdb copy retains only in-frame clones and omits some. The table shows some 170,000 clones, with 85% to 90% occurring only once. The sample consisted of peripheral blood, taken 28 days after the second dose of the MenACWY control vaccine. The receptors come from an adult who received the MenACWY meningococcal vaccine as a control.

The chain recombines TRBV10-2 with TRBJ2-1, with TRBD2 identical over 7 bases. This CDR3 spans 15 amino acids. The germline V gene has CDR1 WSHSY and CDR2 SAAADI. After removal of 5 bases from V and 6 bases from J, the junction contained 10 bases not matched to a gene. CDR3 nucleotides: TGCGCCAGCAGTCTCACGGGAGGCGGGCGCAATGAGCAGTTCTTC. The encoded protein is CASSLTGGGRNEQFF.

This chain links TRBV14 with TRBJ2-3; D possibly matches TRBD1 or TRBD2 (6 bases each). V dropped 4 bases and J dropped 2 bases, with 13 bases sitting between them. The CDR3 totals 15 residues. Germline V CDR1 and CDR2: SGHDN, FVKESK. The chain's CDR3 is CASSPMGGVTDTQYF. CDR3 sequence (DNA): TGTGCCAGCAGCCCAATGGGGGGCGTCACAGATACGCAGTATTTT.

The chain combines TRBV5-4 with TRBJ2-7; weak D call: TRBD1 (6 bases). V lost 3 bases and J lost 3, with 10 bases in between. The germline V gene encodes CDR1 SGHNT and CDR2 YYREEE (reference sequence). The CDR3 has 13 residues. CDR3 loop: CASSSRGGYEQYF. CDR3 sequence (DNA): TGTGCCAGCAGCTCCAGAGGGGGCTACGAGCAGTACTTC.

The chain carries TRBV10-1 and TRBJ2-3, with TRBD2 identical over 7 bases. The CDR3 length is 14 residues. The ends lost 5 bases at V and 0 bases at J; junction bases unmatched: 2. Germline V gene lookup returns CDR1 WNHNN and CDR2 SYGVQD (reference sequence). The CDR3 DNA reads as TGCGCCAGCAGTAGGGACTATAGCACAGATACGCAGTATTTT. Amino acids: CASSRDYSTDTQYF.

The V call is TRBV30, the J call TRBJ1-1; D is uncertain. Germline lookup yields CDR1 GTSNPN and CDR2 SVGIG (reference sequence). Trimming shortened V by 4 bases and J by 1 base, and 16 bases separated the two germline ends. The CDR3 contains 15 residues. The CDR3 DNA reads as TGTGCCTGGAAAGCCCTCAACAGACGGAACACTGAAGCTTTCTTT. Translated: CAWKALNRRNTEAFF.

V and J are TRBV10-3 and TRBJ2-1; 11 bases map to TRBD2. This CDR3 comprises 19 residues. In germline, CDR1 is ENHRY, CDR2 SYGVKD. V was clipped by 0 bases and J by 4 bases; unmatched bases: 11. As DNA, the CDR3 is TGTGCCATCAGTGAGTCTGGACAGGGGACTAGCGGTTCTTACAATGAGCAGTTCTTC. Translating gives CAISESGQGTSGSYNEQFF.

This chain joins TRBV6-5 and TRBJ2-1; D could derive from TRBD1 or TRBD2 (5 bases each). Germline loops: CDR1 MNHEY, CDR2 SVGAGI. This CDR3 contains 15 residues. Trimming pared 6 bases from V and 0 bases from J, leaving 12 bases between. This chain's CDR3 is CASRNQGDSYNEQFF. The CDR3, as DNA: TGTGCCAGCAGGAATCAGGGAGACTCCTACAATGAGCAGTTCTTC.

The chain combines TRBV20-1 with TRBJ2-5, with D perhaps TRBD2 (6 bases). The CDR3 covers 15 residues. Germline CDR1 DFQATT, CDR2 SNEGSKA (reference sequence). Trimming left V 3 bases short and J 3 bases short, with 17 bases between. Here the CDR3 reads CSASEPRTGEETQYF. In DNA, the CDR3 is TGCAGTGCTAGTGAGCCGCGAACGGGGGAAGAGACCCAGTACTTC.

This rearrangement joins TRBV7-2 to TRBJ2-4; 8 bases match TRBD1. The germline gives CDR1 SGHTA, CDR2 FQGNSA. The CDR3 consists of 15 residues. Trimming at V came to 5 bases and at J to 6 bases, leaving 9 bases not matched to a gene. CDR3 sequence: CASSGTQGAGNIQYF. The CDR3 DNA sequence: TGTGCCAGCAGCGGAACCCAGGGGGCTGGAAACATTCAGTACTTC.

V gene TRBV18 combines with J gene TRBJ2-7, with 8 bases aligning to TRBD2. J gave up 7 bases and V 2 bases, and 13 bases lay outside the gene matches. Germline V gene lookup returns CDR1 KGHSH and CDR2 LQKENI. The length of the CDR3 is 16 residues. This CDR3 is CASSPSGGLAVSEQYF. In DNA form, the CDR3 reads TGTGCCAGCTCACCAAGTGGTGGACTAGCAGTTTCTGAGCAGTACTTC. The full variable domain, with the rest looked up from reference TRBV18 and TRBJ2-7, is NAGVMQNPRHLVRRRGQEARLRCSPMKGHSHVYWYRQLPEEGLKFMVYLQKENIIDESGMPKERFSAEFPKEGPSILRIQQVVRGDSAAYFCASSPSGGLAVSEQYFGPGTRLTVT.

The chain recombines TRBV10-2 with TRBJ2-2, with D hard to call. The CDR3 consists of 13 residues. V was shortened by 8 bases and J by 0 bases, with 7 bases between the two germline ends. Looked up from germline, CDR1 is WSHSY and CDR2 is SAAADI. This CDR3 reads CASGQPNTGELFF. The DNA for the CDR3 is TGCGCCAGCGGTCAGCCGAACACCGGGGAGCTGTTTTTT.

The chain has TRBV12-3 or TRBV12-4 and TRBJ2-7, with 8 nucleotides matching TRBD1. The CDR3 covers 13 residues. The J segment lost 6 bases and the V segment lost 5 bases, leaving 6 bases of the junction unmatched. The CDR3 protein is CASSRDRKGEQYF. The CDR3 DNA sequence: TGTGCCAGCAGTCGGGACAGGAAGGGCGAGCAGTACTTC.

The rearrangement uses TRBV29-1 and TRBJ1-1; D perhaps matches TRBD1 (5 bases). This CDR3 is built from 10 residues. Germline CDR1 reads SQVTM; CDR2 reads ANQGSEA. Trimming pared 7 bases from V and 8 bases from J, leaving 11 bases between. The CDR3: CSATRGEAFF. The CDR3 DNA is TGCAGCGCCACAAGGGGAGAAGCTTTCTTT.

The chain combines TRBV24-1 with TRBJ2-1; D might be TRBD1 (5 bases). Trimming pared 1 base from V and 3 bases from J, leaving 12 bases between. The CDR3 is made up of 16 amino acids. The germline V gene has CDR1 KGHDR and CDR2 SFDVKD. Here the CDR3 reads CATSDFGQGGYNEQFF. The CDR3 nucleotides read TGTGCCACCAGTGATTTTGGGCAGGGTGGCTACAATGAGCAGTTCTTC.

The chain couples TRBV15 to TRBJ1-2; D remains unclear. The V gene's germline CDR1 is LNHNV and CDR2 YYDKDF (reference sequence). This CDR3 is 14 amino acids long. Deletions cut 1 base from V and 1 base from J, with 7 bases between. Here the CDR3 reads CATSRGAVNYGYTF. CDR3 nucleotide sequence: TGTGCCACCAGCAGAGGGGCAGTTAACTATGGCTACACCTTC.

This chain links TRBV9 with TRBJ1-1; no firm D call. This CDR3 has 14 residues. The V end lost 0 bases, the J end lost 1 base, and 7 bases lay between the germline ends. Germline-derived CDR1 and CDR2 are SGDLS and YYNGEE. CDR3 nucleotide sequence: TGTGCCAGCAGCGTAGATCCAGCGAACACTGAAGCTTTCTTT. Translated: CASSVDPANTEAFF.

This chain joins TRBV5-1 and TRBJ1-5; TRBD1 matches 8 bases. The V and J ends lost 0 bases and 3 bases, in that order; junction bases with no gene match: 2. Looked up from germline, CDR1 is SGHRS and CDR2 is YFSETQ. This CDR3 is built from 15 residues. For the CDR3, the DNA is TGCGCCAGCAGCTTGGAGACAGGGGCCAATCAGCCCCAGCATTTT. It translates to CASSLETGANQPQHF. Together with reference TRBV5-1 and TRBJ1-5, the CDR3 gives the full variable domain: KAGVTQTPRYLIKTRGQQVTLSCSPISGHRSVSWYQQTPGQGLQFLFEYFSETQRNKGNFPGRFSGRQFSNSRSEMNVSTLELGDSALYLCASSLETGANQPQHFGDGTRLSIL.

This rearrangement joins TRBV9 to TRBJ2-7, with TRBD2 matching 10 bases. Germline CDR1 is SGDLS and CDR2 is YYNGEE. Trimming at V came to 0 bases and at J to 4 bases, leaving 10 bases not matched to a gene. The CDR3 runs 17 residues. CDR3 DNA: TGTGCCAGCAGCGTAGGGGCGGCAGGACTAGCGGCTTACGAGCAGTACTTC. This encodes CASSVGAAGLAAYEQYF.

The chain employs TRBV5-4 and TRBJ2-7, with D possibly matching TRBD1 (6 bases). This CDR3 is 14 amino acids long. Germline V gives CDR1 SGHNT, CDR2 YYREEE (reference sequence). V was cut by 4 bases and J by 5 bases, with 16 bases left in between. CDR3 bases: TGTGCCAGCAGCCTGACAGGCCGTTCCGACGAGCAGTACTTC. Protein product: CASSLTGRSDEQYF.

The gene calls are TRBV12-3 or TRBV12-4 and TRBJ2-7, with D possibly TRBD1 on 5 matching bases. The V gene lost 1 base and the J gene lost 3 bases, with 7 bases spanning the gap. The CDR3 is 13 amino acids. The CDR3 nucleotides read TGTGCCAGCAGTTTAGACAGGTTCTACGAGCAGTACTTC. Its translation is CASSLDRFYEQYF.

This rearrangement joins TRBV19 to TRBJ1-5, with D possibly being TRBD1 (6 bases). CDR3 size: 14 residues. Germline V gene data show CDR1 as LNHDA and CDR2 as SQIVND (reference sequence). With 0 bases removed from V and 6 bases from J, the gap between germline ends came to 9 bases. In DNA form, the CDR3 reads TGTGCCAGTAGTATAGAGAGAGGGGGTCAGCCCCAGCATTTT. Translated, it gives CASSIERGGQPQHF.

The chain recombines TRBV24-1 with TRBJ1-1; the match to TRBD1 covers 10 bases. V lost 9 bases and J lost 6; bases outside the gene matches: 6. The length of the CDR3 is 13 residues. From germline, CDR1 is KGHDR and CDR2 SFDVKD. This CDR3 reads CATSGTGDAEAFF. The CDR3 nucleotides read TGTGCCACCTCAGGGACAGGGGACGCTGAAGCTTTCTTT.

The chain has TRBV7-2 and TRBJ1-1, with unresolved D. The CDR3 loop spans 13 amino acids. V lost 5 bases, J lost 2 bases, and 9 bases lay in between. Germline CDR1 and CDR2: SGHTA and FQGNSA. CDR3 loop: CASSPEPNTEAFF. DNA for the CDR3: TGTGCCAGCAGCCCGGAACCTAACACTGAAGCTTTCTTT.

The J gene is TRBJ2-7, the V gene TRBV29-1; D is unresolved. In germline, CDR1 is SQVTM, CDR2 ANQGSEA. CDR3 length: 11 residues. Between the trimmed V and J ends, which lost 2 bases and 4 bases, there was a span of 6 bases. CDR3 loop: CSVEWGYEQYF. The CDR3 DNA is TGCAGCGTTGAATGGGGATACGAGCAGTACTTC.

The DNA of the CDR3 is TGTGCCAGCAGTTACAGCATGGTTCGCGGTAACACTGAAGCTTTCTTT. This codes for CASSYSMVRGNTEAFF. This rearrangement joins TRBV6-2 or TRBV6-3 to TRBJ1-1, with no clear D. The CDR3 is 16 amino acids. The germline V gene has CDR1 MNHEY and CDR2 SVGEGT. V lost 2 bases to trimming and J lost 2 bases, with 15 bases between them.

This clone was seen only a few times. The chain is built from TRBV3-1 (or the pseudogene TRBV3-2) and TRBJ2-7; D unclear. Trimming pared 0 bases from V and 5 bases from J, leaving 8 bases between. The length of the CDR3 is 13 residues. The germline gives CDR1 LGHDT, CDR2 YNNKEL (reference sequence). This chain's CDR3 is CASSQEVGNEQYF. The CDR3, as DNA: TGTGCCAGCAGCCAAGAAGTCGGAAACGAGCAGTACTTC.

The V call is TRBV5-1, the J call TRBJ1-4; D possibly corresponds to TRBD1 (5 bases). The CDR3 is 17 amino acids. The germline V gene encodes CDR1 SGHRS and CDR2 YFSETQ. V was pared by 0 bases and J by 4 bases, with 16 bases between. CDR3 nucleotides: TGCGCCAGCAGCTTGGAGGGGATCCTTCTTCATAATGAAAAACTGTTTTTT. Protein product: CASSLEGILLHNEKLFF.

CDR3 sequence reads: CASFTGTGLNGYTF. The CDR3 DNA reads TGTGCCAGCTTTACTGGAACAGGGTTAAATGGCTACACCTTC. The chain has TRBV5-6 and TRBJ1-2, with a weak D call TRBD1 (6 bases). V was trimmed by 7 bases and J by 6 bases, leaving 19 bases between them. This CDR3 has 14 amino acids. From germline, CDR1 is SGHDT and CDR2 YYEEEE. Full variable domain (remainder filled in from reference TRBV5-6 and TRBJ1-2): DAGVTQSPTHLIKTRGQQVTLRCSPKSGHDTVSWYQQALGQGPQFIFQYYEEEERQRGNFPDRFSGHQFPNYSSELNVNALLLGDSALYLCASFTGTGLNGYTFGSGTRLTVV.

V gene TRBV28 combines with J gene TRBJ2-7; D possibly corresponds to TRBD1 (6 bases). Germline V CDR1 and CDR2: MDHEN, SYDVKM. The CDR3 extends over 14 amino acids. The germline V and J ends were trimmed by 3 bases and 5 bases, with 14 bases remaining between them. The CDR3 coding sequence is TGTGCCAGCAGTTTCCGTGGGACAATCGACGAGCAGTACTTC. Amino acids: CASSFRGTIDEQYF.

The chain is built from TRBV14 and TRBJ2-7; 8 bases agree with TRBD1. This CDR3 has 14 amino acids. CDR1 and CDR2 (germline): SGHDN, FVKESK. With V trimmed by 4 bases and J by 3 bases, 5 bases remained unmatched. The DNA for the CDR3 is TGTGCCAGCAGCCCCGGGACAGGTCGCTACGAGCAGTACTTC. Protein sequence: CASSPGTGRYEQYF.